This T cell receptor beta chain appears in the sequencing data of a study of T cells in Graves' hyperthyroidism and ophthalmopathy. On this clonotype: Antigen specificity is unknown.

From RNA transcripts, TCR beta CDR3 regions were amplified. HTBI primers drove first-round RT-PCR of the TCR CDR3. TCRdb used MiXCR to reprocess the multiplex PCR reads, holding one entry per CDR3 protein. The profile shows about 690,000 distinct CDR3 sequences, roughly 17% of them singletons. Stable Graves' hyperthyroidism meant no ophthalmopathy progression within 18 months. Each 10 ml fresh peripheral blood draw supplied the PBMCs. The CDR3 is made up of 13 amino acids. V was pared by 8 bases and J by 4 bases, with 7 bases of the junction left unmatched. Study results and limitations: Model predictions of ophthalmopathy came a median roughly 6.7 months before onset. Blood shared most expanded thyroid clonotypes above 0.001.

This TCR derives from a man aged 50-60 years with Graves' hyperthyroidism. This chain links TRBV12-3 or TRBV12-4 with TRBJ1-1; 7 bases are shared with TRBD1. The source material was blood. CDR3 sequence (DNA): TGTGCCAGCTGGAAGGGGGCGTTCACTGAAGCTTTCTTT. It yields the protein CASWKGAFTEAFF.